This T cell receptor (beta chain) emerged from a study of T cell responses to AZD1222 COVID-19 vaccine. V lost 1 base, J lost 8 bases, and 1 base stayed unmatched. This CDR3 is 15 amino acids long. Germline assignment: CDR1 MNHNS and CDR2 SASEGT. TCRdb's table, derived via immunoSEQ multiplex PCR, lists solely in-frame clones and lacks some. The repertoire holds tens of thousands of clones, roughly 89% seen once, with 2% to 3% in the top ten. Sequencing used peripheral blood, obtained 28 days after the second AZD1222 dose. This chain uses TRBV6-1 with TRBJ2-1, with 14 nucleotides matching TRBD2. The TCR was taken from an adult who received the AZD1222 COVID-19 vaccine. CDR3 sequence reads: CASSEGLAGGYEQFF. The CDR3 coding sequence is TGTGCCAGCAGTGAAGGACTAGCGGGAGGGTATGAGCAGTTCTTC.